These 30 T cell receptor beta chains were sequenced from one sample in a study of T cells in Graves' hyperthyroidism and ophthalmopathy. From RNA transcripts, TCR beta CDR3 regions were amplified. The TCR CDR3 first-round RT-PCR relied on the HTBI primer set. TCRdb processed the multiplex PCR reads anew with MiXCR; each CDR3 protein has one entry. The table shows hundreds of thousands of distinct CDR3 sequences, with around 21% occurring only once. Material for sequencing was blood. These receptors originate from a man aged 25 to 40 with Graves' ophthalmopathy.

This clonotype showed up just a few times. The chain employs TRBV5-6 and TRBJ1-5; D uncertain. This CDR3 is 12 amino acids long. Trimming removed 3 bases at V and 7 bases at J, with 8 bases between. Germline V gives CDR1 SGHDT, CDR2 YYEEEE. CDR3 sequence: CASSYGGQPQHF. Here the CDR3 DNA reads TGTGCCAGCAGCTACGGAGGGCAGCCCCAGCATTTT.

This clonotype has at least ten counts. The chain uses TRBV7-2 and TRBJ1-1; 9 bases match TRBD1. The CDR3 is 15 amino acids. In germline, CDR1 is SGHTA, CDR2 FQGNSA. The V and J ends lost 6 bases and 0 bases, in that order; junction bases with no gene match: 5. In DNA, the CDR3 is TGTGCCAGCAGATACCGGGACAGGGTGAACACTGAAGCTTTCTTT. It is translated as CASRYRDRVNTEAFF. Full variable domain (rest looked up from reference TRBV7-2 and TRBJ1-1): GAGVSQSPSNKVTEKGKDVELRCDPISGHTALYWYRQSLGQGLEFLIYFQGNSAPDKSGLPSDRFSAERTGGSVSTLTIQRTQQEDSAVYLCASRYRDRVNTEAFFGQGTRLTVV.

The chain has TRBV6-1 and TRBJ2-4; D might be TRBD1 or TRBD2, each matching 6 bases. Germline CDR1 is MNHNS and CDR2 is SASEGT. The CDR3 extends over 16 amino acids. The V end lost 1 base, the J end lost 0 bases, and 10 bases lay between the germline ends. This CDR3 reads CASSEGGAGAKNIQYF. CDR3 bases: TGTGCCAGCAGTGAAGGGGGGGCGGGAGCCAAAAACATTCAGTACTTC.

V usage is TRBV2 and J usage is TRBJ2-5; no clear D. The CDR3 has 12 residues. Between the trimmed V and J ends, which lost 6 bases and 6 bases, there was a span of 11 bases. Germline CDR1 reads SNHLY; CDR2 reads FYNNEI. CDR3 region: CASSDEVQTQYF. The CDR3 region has the DNA TGTGCCAGCAGCGACGAGGTCCAGACCCAGTACTTC.

This clonotype occurred a few times. The rearrangement uses TRBV20-1 and TRBJ2-2, with 9 positions matching TRBD2. The trim removed 6 bases at V and 1 base at J, leaving 6 bases unmatched. Germline-derived CDR1 and CDR2 are DFQATT and SNEGSKA (reference sequence). This CDR3 is 15 amino acids long. The CDR3 loop reads CSASDSGRNTGELFF. The CDR3 nucleotides read TGCAGTGCCTCAGATAGCGGGAGGAACACCGGGGAGCTGTTTTTT.

The rearrangement joins TRBV28 to TRBJ1-6, with TRBD1 identical over 9 bases. CDR1 MDHEN and CDR2 SYDVKM come from the germline V gene. This CDR3 spans 15 amino acids. The V and J ends lost 7 bases and 9 bases, in that order; junction bases with no gene match: 10. CDR3 nucleotides: TGTGCCAGCATTCAAAGGGGGACAGGGACTTCACCCCTCCACTTT. This translates into CASIQRGTGTSPLHF.

This clonotype was counted a few times. The rearrangement joins TRBV7-8 to TRBJ2-7, with D perhaps TRBD1 (5 bases). Trimming took 5 bases from V and 0 from J, leaving 14 bases between them. This CDR3 is 15 amino acids long. Per the germline V gene, CDR1 is SGHVS and CDR2 is FQNEAQ. CDR3 residues: CASSIDSARSYEQYF. The CDR3 bases are TGTGCCAGCAGCATCGACAGCGCACGCTCCTACGAGCAGTACTTC.

V and J are TRBV3-1 and TRBJ2-7, with TRBD2 as a possible D gene (6 bases). The CDR3 contains 11 residues. Germline V gives CDR1 LGHDT, CDR2 YNNKEL (reference sequence). Deletions cut 8 bases from V and 5 bases from J, with 10 bases between. CDR3 coding DNA: TGTGCCAGCCGCGGGACGGACGAGCAGTACTTC. This translates into CASRGTDEQYF.

This clonotype occurred a few times. The V and J genes are TRBV28 and TRBJ2-7; 14 nucleotides line up with TRBD2. This CDR3 spans 15 amino acids. Trimming at V came to 6 bases and at J to 7 bases, leaving 8 bases not matched to a gene. Germline CDR1 reads MDHEN; CDR2 reads SYDVKM. The CDR3 loop reads CASSPGLAGAWEQYF. The DNA of the CDR3 is TGTGCCAGCAGCCCGGGACTAGCGGGAGCCTGGGAGCAGTACTTC.

This clonotype was seen a few times. The J gene is TRBJ2-5, the V gene TRBV2; a possible D gene is TRBD1 (6 bases). The CDR3 spans 15 residues. CDR1 is SNHLY and CDR2 is FYNNEI in the germline V gene. The V end lost 5 bases, the J end lost 8 bases, and 21 bases lay between the germline ends. CDR3: CASSSLRTSDRTQYF. CDR3 DNA sequence: TGTGCCAGCAGTTCCCTACGGACATCGGACAGAACCCAGTACTTC.

The chain uses TRBV20-1 and TRBJ1-4; D remains ambiguous. There are 12 residues in the CDR3. Germline V gives CDR1 DFQATT, CDR2 SNEGSKA (reference sequence). Trimming removed 1 base from V and 7 bases from J, with 7 bases in between. CDR3 region: CSARGQVEKLFF. In nucleotides, the CDR3 is TGCAGTGCTAGAGGTCAGGTTGAAAAACTGTTTTTT.

J is TRBJ1-5 and V is TRBV19; D not resolved. V was pared by 0 bases and J by 3 bases, with 9 bases between. This CDR3 comprises 15 residues. Germline V gene data show CDR1 as LNHDA and CDR2 as SQIVND (reference sequence). The CDR3 coding sequence is TGTGCCAGTAGTATAGATCGGGCCCCCAATCAGCCCCAGCATTTT. Translating it yields CASSIDRAPNQPQHF.

The CDR3 sequence is CASRGRLGGEDTQYF. The CDR3 region has the DNA TGTGCCAGCAGAGGAAGACTCGGGGGGGAGGATACGCAGTATTTT. V usage is TRBV2 and J usage is TRBJ2-3; 8 positions agree with TRBD2. The germline CDR1 and CDR2 sequences are SNHLY and FYNNEI. The CDR3 runs to 15 residues. With V trimmed by 6 bases and J by 6 bases, 11 bases remained unmatched.

This clonotype was seen many times. The chain carries TRBV11-2 and TRBJ2-7; D is unclear. The CDR3 runs to 14 residues. V lost 0 bases, J lost 1 base, and 7 bases lay in between. CDR1 is SGHAT, CDR2 FQNNGV, per germline. CDR3 in amino acids: CASSLDRVSYEQYF. The CDR3 nucleotides are TGTGCCAGCAGCTTAGATCGGGTGTCCTACGAGCAGTACTTC. Using reference TRBV11-2 and TRBJ2-7 for the parts outside the CDR3, the full variable domain is EAGVAQSPRYKIIEKRQSVAFWCNPISGHATLYWYQQILGQGPKLLIQFQNNGVVDDSQLPKDRFSAERLKGVDSTLKIQPAKLEDSAVYLCASSLDRVSYEQYFGPGTRLTVT.

This clonotype has a handful of counts. J is TRBJ2-1 and V is TRBV4-1; 8 bases line up with TRBD2. Germline CDR1 and CDR2: MGHRA and YSYEKL. This CDR3 comprises 16 residues. Trimming took 1 base from V and 4 from J; bases not matched to a gene: 6. The CDR3 region has the DNA TGCGCCAGCAGCCAAGTCGCGCTAGCGGGTTACAATGAGCAGTTCTTC. Amino acid sequence: CASSQVALAGYNEQFF.

The chain employs TRBV5-8 and TRBJ2-7; D is perhaps TRBD1 (7 bases). The CDR3 extends over 15 amino acids. Germline values: CDR1 SGHTS, CDR2 YDEGEE. Trimming stripped 0 bases from V and 2 bases from J, with 12 bases between. This CDR3 reads CASSLEGGQTYEQYF. The CDR3 coding sequence is TGTGCCAGCAGCTTGGAGGGGGGACAGACCTACGAGCAGTACTTC.

J is TRBJ2-3 and V is TRBV6-2 or TRBV6-3, with 9 nucleotides matching TRBD2. V lost 8 bases and J lost 4; bases outside the gene matches: 10. Germline CDR1 reads MNHEY; CDR2 reads SVGEGT. There are 15 residues in the CDR3. CDR3 region: CASGPGLAIPDTQYF. The CDR3 DNA is TGTGCCAGCGGGCCGGGACTAGCAATTCCAGATACGCAGTATTTT.

Ten or more counts support this clonotype. The gene calls are TRBV5-1 and TRBJ2-7; TRBD1 aligns across 7 bases. V was pared by 0 bases and J by 0 bases, with 0 bases of the junction left unmatched. This CDR3 region has 14 residues. In germline, CDR1 is SGHRS, CDR2 YFSETQ. CDR3 coding DNA: TGCGCCAGCAGCTTGGGGGACAGCTCCTACGAGCAGTACTTC. Translated, it gives CASSLGDSSYEQYF. The whole variable domain, filled in from reference TRBV5-1 and TRBJ2-7, reads KAGVTQTPRYLIKTRGQQVTLSCSPISGHRSVSWYQQTPGQGLQFLFEYFSETQRNKGNFPGRFSGRQFSNSRSEMNVSTLELGDSALYLCASSLGDSSYEQYFGPGTRLTVT.

The chain combines TRBV7-3 with TRBJ2-1; 9 bases fit TRBD1. V shed 5 bases and J 3 bases; nucleotides not matched to a gene: 8. This CDR3 has 16 amino acids. The germline V gene has CDR1 SGHTA and CDR2 FQGTGA. CDR3 sequence: CASSMQQGADYNEQFF. CDR3 in DNA: TGTGCCAGCAGCATGCAACAGGGGGCGGACTACAATGAGCAGTTCTTC.

Ten or more counts support this clonotype. The chain couples TRBV28 to TRBJ2-1; D is undetermined. This CDR3 is built from 12 residues. Germline CDR1 reads MDHEN; CDR2 reads SYDVKM. V dropped 3 bases and J dropped 8 bases, with 8 bases sitting between them. Here the CDR3 reads CASSFGVDEQFF. The CDR3 region has the DNA TGTGCCAGCAGTTTTGGTGTGGATGAGCAGTTCTTC.

This clonotype was picked up a small number of times. This sequence joins TRBV25-1 and TRBJ2-3; D assignment may be TRBD1 or TRBD2 (5 bases each). Trimming shortened V by 2 bases and J by 2 bases, and 14 bases separated the two germline ends. Germline loops: CDR1 MGHDK, CDR2 SYGVNS. This CDR3 is 16 amino acids long. The CDR3 spells CASSEAQGDLTDTQYF. DNA for the CDR3: TGTGCCAGCAGTGAAGCCCAGGGAGATCTCACAGATACGCAGTATTTT.

This clonotype was detected many times. The chain carries TRBV7-9 and TRBJ2-1; no firm D call. CDR1 is SEHNR and CDR2 is FQNEAQ in the germline V gene (reference sequence). Trimming removed 6 bases at V and 5 bases at J, with 17 bases between. The CDR3 covers 15 residues. The DNA of the CDR3 is TGTGCCAGCAGACCCGACAACCTCAGAGACAATGAGCAGTTCTTC. This encodes CASRPDNLRDNEQFF.

The V call is TRBV24-1, the J call TRBJ2-5; TRBD1 matches 9 bases. Germline trimming cut 6 bases from V and 4 bases from J; bases unmatched to any gene: 2. The germline CDR1 and CDR2 sequences are KGHDR and SFDVKD. The CDR3 contains 13 residues. CDR3 protein: CATSKQGAETQYF. In DNA, the CDR3 is TGTGCCACCAGTAAACAGGGGGCAGAGACCCAGTACTTC.

There are a few counts of this clonotype. V is TRBV29-1 and J is TRBJ1-5, with a tentative D call TRBD1 (5 bases). The CDR3 runs to 13 residues. V lost 4 bases to trimming and J lost 6 bases, with 13 bases between them. Germline assignment: CDR1 SQVTM and CDR2 ANQGSEA. In nucleotides, the CDR3 is TGCAGCGTTGGTGGCAGGGATGGTCAGCCCCAGCATTTT. It translates to CSVGGRDGQPQHF.

The chain is built from TRBV13 and TRBJ2-1; 9 bases are shared with TRBD2. The CDR3 extends over 13 amino acids. The germline V gene has CDR1 PRHDT and CDR2 FYEKMQ (reference sequence). Germline trimming cut 7 bases from V and 9 bases from J; bases unmatched to any gene: 7. The CDR3 nucleotides are TGTGCCAGCATGGGGCTAGCGGGATCTGAGCAGTTCTTC. Translated: CASMGLAGSEQFF. Based on the CDR3 plus reference TRBV13 and TRBJ2-1, the full variable domain is AAGVIQSPRHLIKEKRETATLKCYPIPRHDTVYWYQQGPGQDPQFLISFYEKMQSDKGSIPDRFSAQQFSDYHSELNMSSLELGDSALYFCASMGLAGSEQFFGPGTRLTVL.

This clonotype was found a few times. J is TRBJ2-2 and V is TRBV5-1, with 10 bases fitting TRBD2. The CDR3 totals 15 residues. Trimming removed 4 bases from V and 5 bases from J; junction bases left unmatched: 5. Germline assignment: CDR1 SGHRS and CDR2 YFSETQ. CDR3 coding DNA: TGCGCCAGCAGCATGCGGACTAGCGGTACCGGGGAGCTGTTTTTT. Protein product: CASSMRTSGTGELFF.

At least ten counts were recorded for this clonotype. This rearrangement joins TRBV3-1 to TRBJ2-7; D is ambiguous. This CDR3 spans 12 amino acids. Germline V gene data show CDR1 as LGHDT and CDR2 as YNNKEL (reference sequence). Deletions cut 5 bases from V and 1 base from J, with 6 bases between. The chain's CDR3 is CASSDRSYEQYF. The CDR3 nucleotides read TGTGCCAGCAGCGACCGATCCTACGAGCAGTACTTC.

This clonotype was seen only a few times. The J gene is TRBJ2-3, the V gene TRBV12-3 or TRBV12-4; D remains unclear. The V end lost 5 bases, the J end lost 6 bases, and 9 bases lay between the germline ends. There are 12 residues in the CDR3. CDR3 protein: CASSAEHDTQYF. The DNA for the CDR3 is TGTGCCAGCAGTGCCGAACACGATACGCAGTATTTT.

The chain uses TRBV6-5 and TRBJ2-2, with TRBD1 as a possible D gene (5 bases). Germline-derived CDR1 and CDR2 are MNHEY and SVGAGI. The CDR3 is 17 amino acids. Trimming left V 0 bases short and J 6 bases short, with 17 bases between. The CDR3 bases are TGTGCCAGCAGTTACTCGATTGTGACCACAGGACCCGGGGAGCTGTTTTTT. It specifies CASSYSIVTTGPGELFF.

This clonotype was detected many times. This chain joins TRBV3-1 and TRBJ1-2; D not certain. The CDR3 has 12 residues. V dropped 4 bases and J dropped 8 bases, with 11 bases sitting between them. The germline V gene encodes CDR1 LGHDT and CDR2 YNNKEL (reference sequence). The CDR3, as DNA: TGTGCCAGCAGCCTAGGGCGAGGGGGCTACACCTTC. Translation: CASSLGRGGYTF.